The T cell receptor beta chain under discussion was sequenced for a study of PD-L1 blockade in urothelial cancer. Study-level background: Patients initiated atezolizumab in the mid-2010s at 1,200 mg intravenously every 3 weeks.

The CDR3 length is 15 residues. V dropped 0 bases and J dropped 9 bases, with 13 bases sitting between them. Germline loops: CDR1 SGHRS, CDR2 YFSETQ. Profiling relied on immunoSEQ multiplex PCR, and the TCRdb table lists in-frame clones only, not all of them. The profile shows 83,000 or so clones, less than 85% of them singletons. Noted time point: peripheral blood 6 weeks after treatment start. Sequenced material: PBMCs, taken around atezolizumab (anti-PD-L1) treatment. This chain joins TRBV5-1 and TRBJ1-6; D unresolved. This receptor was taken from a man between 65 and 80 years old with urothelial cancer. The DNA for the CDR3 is TGCGCCAGCAGCTTGGCAGAGGGCCGGGGTTCACCCCTCCACTTT. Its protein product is CASSLAEGRGSPLHF.